The 19 T cell receptor beta chains below all came from one sample that was sequenced in a study of control samples from healthy donors and cancer patients. Some clones are missing from TCRdb's copy, which holds only in-frame ones; the method was immunoSEQ multiplex PCR. This table has around 140,000 clones, roughly 91% appearing once. Sequencing was performed on PBMCs. The receptor set was obtained from a man in his fifties with head and neck cancer.

CDR3 protein: CASRREQNTEAFF. In DNA, the CDR3 is TGTGCCAGCCGCCGGGAGCAGAACACTGAAGCTTTCTTT. The V and J genes are TRBV6-1 and TRBJ1-1; D gene uncertain. Between the trimmed V and J ends, which lost 8 bases and 1 base, there was a span of 11 bases. The germline V gene has CDR1 MNHNS and CDR2 SASEGT. The CDR3 consists of 13 residues.

This chain links TRBV7-9 with TRBJ2-5, with 10 nucleotides matching TRBD1. The CDR3 extends over 16 amino acids. Germline values: CDR1 SEHNR, CDR2 FQNEAQ (reference sequence). Trimming took 5 bases from V and 5 from J; bases not matched to a gene: 11. The CDR3 coding sequence is TGTGCCAGCAGCCCTCGACAGGGGGCGAAAGGGGAGACCCAGTACTTC. It encodes CASSPRQGAKGETQYF.

This chain uses TRBV28 with TRBJ2-7, with D perhaps TRBD1 (7 bases). Trimming pared 7 bases from V and 3 bases from J, leaving 16 bases between. CDR1 and CDR2 (germline): MDHEN, SYDVKM. This CDR3 has 14 amino acids. As DNA, the CDR3 is TGTGCCAGCACCGCGGGACAGCTCAACTACGAGCAGTACTTC. This codes for CASTAGQLNYEQYF. Supplemented by reference TRBV28 and TRBJ2-7, the full variable domain reads DVKVTQSSRYLVKRTGEKVFLECVQDMDHENMFWYRQDPGLGLRLIYFSYDVKMKEKGDIPEGYSVSREKKERFSLILESASTNQTSMYLCASTAGQLNYEQYFGPGTRLTVT.

The V and J genes are TRBV29-1 and TRBJ2-7, with TRBD2 as a possible D gene (5 bases). V lost 4 bases and J 9 bases, leaving 13 bases between the germline ends. The CDR3 covers 11 residues. Germline loops: CDR1 SQVTM, CDR2 ANQGSEA. The CDR3 sequence is CSVVWELGQYF. CDR3 DNA sequence: TGCAGCGTTGTATGGGAGCTGGGGCAGTACTTC.

For the CDR3, the DNA is TGTGCCAGCAGCGTCACTAGCGGGCAGGGCTACGAGCAGTACTTC. The encoded protein is CASSVTSGQGYEQYF. The rearrangement links TRBV7-2 to TRBJ2-7; 9 bases are shared with TRBD2. V shed 5 bases and J 3 bases; nucleotides not matched to a gene: 8. This CDR3 is built from 15 residues. Germline CDR1 and CDR2: SGHTA and FQGNSA.

This chain joins TRBV2 and TRBJ1-4, with D hard to call. V was cut by 0 bases and J by 4 bases, with 9 bases left in between. Germline CDR1 is SNHLY and CDR2 is FYNNEI. The CDR3 sequence is 15 residues long. DNA of the CDR3: TGTGCCAGCAGTGAAGCGCCGGGCCGTAATGAAAAACTGTTTTTT. This gives the protein CASSEAPGRNEKLFF.

This chain links TRBV6-5 with TRBJ2-7; D is possibly TRBD2 (6 bases). The V and J ends lost 6 bases and 2 bases respectively, with 17 bases between them. In germline, CDR1 is MNHEY, CDR2 SVGAGI. The CDR3 loop spans 15 amino acids. CDR3 sequence (DNA): TGTGCCAGCAGCCCCCGTCTCGGAGGGGCCTACGAGCAGTACTTC. It yields the protein CASSPRLGGAYEQYF.

This chain uses TRBV2 with TRBJ2-7; a weak D match, TRBD1 (5 bases). Trimming removed 3 bases from V and 3 bases from J, with 6 bases in between. The germline V gene has CDR1 SNHLY and CDR2 FYNNEI. This CDR3 comprises 12 residues. The CDR3: CASSDDSYEQYF. CDR3 bases: TGTGCCAGCAGTGATGACAGCTACGAGCAGTACTTC.

The chain uses TRBV5-4 and TRBJ1-6; D is unresolved. V dropped 1 base and J dropped 2 bases, with 13 bases sitting between them. The germline CDR1 and CDR2 sequences are SGHNT and YYREEE (reference sequence). The CDR3 totals 17 residues. This chain's CDR3 is CASSLMPGVTYNSPLHF. As DNA, the CDR3 is TGTGCCAGCAGCTTGATGCCCGGGGTCACCTATAATTCACCCCTCCACTTT.

The J gene is TRBJ2-7, the V gene TRBV6-5, with TRBD1 as a possible D gene (5 bases). Germline-derived CDR1 and CDR2 are MNHEY and SVGAGI. V lost 0 bases, J lost 0 bases, and 9 bases lay in between. CDR3 size: 15 residues. CDR3 sequence reads: CASSYSPRVSYEQYF. In DNA form, the CDR3 reads TGTGCCAGCAGTTACTCCCCCAGGGTCTCCTACGAGCAGTACTTC.

The chain joins TRBV12-3 or TRBV12-4 to TRBJ2-2; D is unresolved. V was pared by 7 bases and J by 9 bases, with 12 bases between. The CDR3 is 12 amino acids. CDR3 sequence (DNA): TGTGCCAGCACCCCACCTGCCAGGGAGCTGTTTTTT. Its protein is CASTPPARELFF.

The CDR3 reads CAISDRGQSTDTQYF. CDR3 sequence (DNA): TGTGCCATCAGTGACAGGGGGCAGTCAACAGATACGCAGTATTTT. The rearrangement uses TRBV10-3 and TRBJ2-3, with 8 bases identical to TRBD1. Germline assignment: CDR1 ENHRY and CDR2 SYGVKD. Trimming cost V 3 bases and J 3 bases; bases outside gene matches: 5. This CDR3 region has 15 residues.

This clone has just one count. The chain uses TRBV12-3 or TRBV12-4 and TRBJ1-1; no definite D call. V was pared by 5 bases and J by 11 bases, with 18 bases between. This CDR3 comprises 13 residues. DNA of the CDR3: TGTGCCAGCAGTCTGTCGCAGGCGGAAGCGGCTTTCTTT. This encodes CASSLSQAEAAFF.

This chain uses TRBV7-9 with TRBJ2-4; perhaps TRBD2 as D (6 bases). CDR3 length equals 13 residues. V shed 5 bases and J shed 8 bases, with 13 bases lying between them. The germline V gene has CDR1 SEHNR and CDR2 FQNEAQ (reference sequence). The chain's CDR3 is CASSHRLGDIQYF. Here the CDR3 DNA reads TGTGCCAGCAGCCACAGACTAGGGGACATTCAGTACTTC.

The CDR3 spells CASSIGAGGIETQYF. The CDR3 coding sequence is TGTGCCAGTAGTATCGGAGCGGGAGGGATAGAGACCCAGTACTTC. The chain links TRBV19 to TRBJ2-5; 10 nucleotides match TRBD2. This CDR3 spans 15 amino acids. Germline V lookup: CDR1 LNHDA, CDR2 SQIVND (reference sequence). The ends lost 3 bases at V and 4 bases at J; junction bases unmatched: 5.

V and J are TRBV6-6 and TRBJ2-3; TRBD1 agrees at 7 bases. V dropped 0 bases and J dropped 2; count of bases not matched to a gene: 5. Germline CDR1 MNHNY, CDR2 SVGAGI (reference sequence). This CDR3 comprises 16 residues. The CDR3, as DNA: TGTGCCAGCAGTTACTCGAGACAGGGCTACACAGATACGCAGTATTTT. Amino acids: CASSYSRQGYTDTQYF.

The chain is built from TRBV4-1 and TRBJ2-1; 9 bases are shared with TRBD1. After removal of 3 bases from V and 12 bases from J, the junction contained 3 bases not matched to a gene. CDR1 MGHRA and CDR2 YSYEKL come from the germline V gene. The CDR3 extends over 12 amino acids. This chain's CDR3 is CASSHMTGGQFF. The CDR3 nucleotides are TGCGCCAGCAGCCATATGACAGGGGGGCAGTTCTTC.

This chain links TRBV4-1 with TRBJ1-2; D may be TRBD1 (6 bases). The germline CDR1 and CDR2 sequences are MGHRA and YSYEKL. The CDR3 extends over 13 amino acids. Trimming cost V 0 bases and J 8 bases, with 10 bases left between them. The CDR3 sequence: CASSQDGQGGYTF. The CDR3 DNA reads as TGCGCCAGCAGCCAAGATGGGCAGGGGGGCTACACCTTC.

V and J are TRBV28 and TRBJ1-1; D ambiguous. The V gene's germline CDR1 is MDHEN and CDR2 SYDVKM. The CDR3 covers 15 residues. V was clipped by 4 bases and J by 0 bases, with 12 bases between them. CDR3 in DNA: TGTGCCAGCAGTTCAACCGGGGAGGTGAACACTGAAGCTTTCTTT. Encoded protein: CASSSTGEVNTEAFF.